The T cell receptor beta chain described here comes from a study of Ad26.COV2.S vaccination and SARS-CoV-2 variants. The treatment here: roughly 20 received Ad26.COV2.S at low or high dose, single or two shots; 5 received placebo; per-sample allocation not given. Samples analyzed were those drawn on day 63 after the first vaccine or placebo injection. Repertoires were generated with immunoSEQ multiplex PCR, while TCRdb's copy carries only in-frame clones and drops some. The sample carries around 450,000 clones, about 91% recorded once. This CDR3 comprises 16 residues. The germline V and J ends were trimmed by 0 bases and 3 bases, with 9 bases remaining between them. CDR1 is LGHNT, CDR2 FRNRAP, per germline.

Sample: peripheral blood, taken in a trial of Ad26.COV2.S vaccine versus placebo. The receptor comes from a person aged 18 to 59 who received the Ad26.COV2.S COVID-19 vaccine or a placebo. V is TRBV12-5 and J is TRBJ2-6; D unclear. CDR3 sequence reads: CASGLVRGNGANVLTF. Here the CDR3 DNA reads TGTGCTAGTGGTTTGGTACGTGGGAATGGGGCCAACGTCCTGACTTTC.